This record concerns one T cell receptor beta chain sequence. The target antigen is unknown. The record originates from a study of circulating and synovial CD4+ cells in juvenile arthritis. Whole-study findings and limits: Compared with bulk blood, circulating pathogenic-like lymphocytes shared substantially more CDR3 sequences with synovial T cells. Some such blood samples were as oligoclonal as synovium.

Here immunoSEQ multiplex PCR was the method, and the copy in TCRdb shows in-frame clones only, minus some. The data hold 34,000 or so clones, with approximately 94% observed a single time. CDR1 is SGHTA and CDR2 is FQGTGA in the germline V gene. This CDR3 has 13 amino acids. J was trimmed by 3 bases and V by 3 bases; bases with no gene match: 0. The chain combines TRBV7-3 with TRBJ2-3, with 7 bases matching TRBD1. This sequence originates from a human donor with juvenile idiopathic arthritis. The material sequenced was CD4+ T cells from blood. The CDR3 region has the DNA TGTGCCAGCAGCTTGGGACAGACAGATACGCAGTATTTT. It yields the protein CASSLGQTDTQYF.